One and the same sample provided the 20 T cell receptor beta chains below, sequenced in a study of CD8+ T cells in alopecia areata. Reverse transcribed after extraction, RNA yielded cDNA as the sequencing template. Produced via immunoSEQ multiplex PCR; TCRdb's table is partial and in-frame only. This repertoire shows roughly 250,000 clones, 67% found once; its top ten account for about 1.3%. The sequencing here drew on CD4+ T cells sorted from blood, taken at week 0. The receptors were gathered from a human donor with alopecia areata.

This clone was seen a single time. V gene TRBV9 combines with J gene TRBJ2-2; D remains unclear. Per germline, CDR1 SGDLS and CDR2 YYNGEE. The CDR3 extends over 17 amino acids. Trimming left V 4 bases short and J 3 bases short, with 19 bases between. In DNA, the CDR3 is TGTGCCAGCAGCACCCGGGCTCACTTCTGGGACACCGGGGAGCTGTTTTTT. Its translation: CASSTRAHFWDTGELFF.

The rearrangement uses TRBV27 and TRBJ2-3, with 13 bases that match TRBD2. J was trimmed by 5 bases and V by 5 bases; bases with no gene match: 16. The length of the CDR3 is 19 residues. Germline V CDR1 and CDR2: MNHEY, SMNVEV (reference sequence). CDR3 nucleotides: TGTGCCAGCAGTCGAACAGGGACTAGCGGGACCCGAGCGGGAGATACGCAGTATTTT. Amino acids: CASSRTGTSGTRAGDTQYF.

The CDR3 DNA sequence: TGTGCCAGCAGCGGAATGGGGCGGGAGACCCAGTACTTC. Encoded protein: CASSGMGRETQYF. The chain has TRBV9 and TRBJ2-5; possible D gene TRBD1, 5 bases. V dropped 3 bases and J dropped 5 bases, with 11 bases sitting between them. CDR3 size: 13 residues. Germline V gene lookup returns CDR1 SGDLS and CDR2 YYNGEE.

The V call is TRBV29-1, the J call TRBJ1-1; a possible D gene is TRBD1 (5 bases). V was shortened by 4 bases and J by 8 bases, with 14 bases between the two germline ends. The CDR3 runs 12 residues. Germline V gene lookup returns CDR1 SQVTM and CDR2 ANQGSEA. CDR3: CSVVGGTREAFF. The CDR3 DNA follows: TGCAGCGTTGTGGGTGGGACTAGGGAAGCTTTCTTT.

CDR3 sequence reads: CASGRQGNLATKQFF. The CDR3 DNA follows: TGTGCTAGTGGTCGCCAGGGCAATTTGGCCACAAAGCAGTTCTTC. The chain combines TRBV12-5 with TRBJ2-1, with TRBD1 as a possible D gene (5 bases). Trimming shortened V by 5 bases and J by 11 bases, and 22 bases separated the two germline ends. CDR1 and CDR2 from the germline V gene are LGHNT and FRNRAP. The CDR3 spans 15 residues.

The V and J genes are TRBV27 and TRBJ1-6; D possibly corresponds to TRBD1 (5 bases). V was cut by 0 bases and J by 7 bases, with 7 bases left in between. The V gene's germline CDR1 is MNHEY and CDR2 SMNVEV (reference sequence). This CDR3 region has 14 residues. CDR3 sequence (DNA): TGTGCCAGCAGTTTATCGGCAGGGAATTCACCCCTCCACTTT. Its protein is CASSLSAGNSPLHF.

The chain uses TRBV29-1 and TRBJ1-2, with unresolved D. Trimming removed 2 bases at V and 6 bases at J, with 10 bases between. CDR1 SQVTM and CDR2 ANQGSEA come from the germline V gene. The CDR3 contains 12 residues. The CDR3 loop reads CSVESGRDGYTF. CDR3 in DNA: TGCAGCGTTGAATCAGGACGGGATGGCTACACCTTC.

The table lists this clone with a few counts. Other DNA sequences within the sample encode an identical CDR3. This chain uses TRBV6-5 with TRBJ2-3; D gene ambiguous. With 6 bases removed from V and 2 bases from J, the gap between germline ends came to 3 bases. The CDR3 loop spans 11 amino acids. Germline V CDR1 and CDR2: MNHEY, SVGAGI. As DNA, the CDR3 is TGTGCCAGCAGCAACACAGATACGCAGTATTTT. The encoded protein is CASSNTDTQYF.

Details on this clone: Other DNA sequences within the sample encode an identical CDR3. V and J are TRBV9 and TRBJ1-1; D gene uncertain. The germline V gene has CDR1 SGDLS and CDR2 YYNGEE. The V end was cut by 0 bases, the J end by 1 base, with 4 bases between. The CDR3 is 13 amino acids. The CDR3 region is CASSVASNTEAFF. The CDR3 nucleotides are TGTGCCAGCAGCGTAGCGTCGAACACTGAAGCTTTCTTT.

The CDR3 region has the DNA TGTGCCAGCAGCTTGGTAGCGGGGGGACAAGAGACCCAGTACTTC. Translating it yields CASSLVAGGQETQYF. The chain combines TRBV5-6 with TRBJ2-5; 10 bases align to TRBD2. Germline V gene data show CDR1 as SGHDT and CDR2 as YYEEEE. The junction had 1 base not matched to a gene; V was cut back by 0 bases and J by 2 bases. This CDR3 has 15 residues.

The chain employs TRBV29-1 and TRBJ2-2; TRBD1 matches 8 bases. The trim removed 6 bases at V and 7 bases at J, leaving 7 bases unmatched. Germline V CDR1 and CDR2: SQVTM, ANQGSEA. This CDR3 is built from 13 residues. The CDR3 reads CSVAWTGHGELFF. The CDR3 DNA reads TGCAGCGTGGCATGGACAGGGCACGGGGAGCTGTTTTTT.

This chain connects TRBV18 to TRBJ2-5; no clear D gene. V was shortened by 2 bases and J by 7 bases, with 8 bases between the two germline ends. The V gene's germline CDR1 is KGHSH and CDR2 LQKENI. The CDR3 consists of 12 residues. The CDR3 here is CASSPREWTQYF. CDR3 coding DNA: TGTGCCAGCTCACCAAGAGAATGGACCCAGTACTTC.

For this clone: The junction departs from the called germline gene at one end, perhaps through a read error. The rearrangement uses TRBV7-8 and TRBJ2-3; TRBD2 matches 10 bases. CDR3 length: 14 residues. CDR1 SGHVS and CDR2 FQNEAQ come from the germline V gene. The chain's CDR3 is CASSLAGDSDTQYF. For the CDR3, the DNA is TGTGCCAGCAGCCTAGCGGGGGACTCAGATACGCAGTATTTT.

The chain has TRBV2 and TRBJ2-7; possible D gene TRBD2, 5 bases. CDR3 size: 15 residues. V was trimmed by 6 bases and J by 0 bases, leaving 15 bases between them. Germline V gene lookup returns CDR1 SNHLY and CDR2 FYNNEI. The CDR3 region is CASRSQAATSYEQYF. In DNA form, the CDR3 reads TGTGCCAGCAGAAGCCAAGCGGCAACCTCCTACGAGCAGTACTTC.

In its sample, this clone was seen a few times. V is TRBV20-1 and J is TRBJ2-7; D unresolved. The V end lost 3 bases, the J end lost 3 bases, and 6 bases lay between the germline ends. This CDR3 is 11 amino acids long. Germline CDR1 is DFQATT and CDR2 is SNEGSKA (reference sequence). The CDR3, as DNA: TGCAGTGCTAGTTTCGGCTACGAGCAGTACTTC. Translation gives CSASFGYEQYF.

This clone was seen a single time. The rearrangement links TRBV7-2 to TRBJ2-1; a possible D gene is TRBD1 (5 bases). Germline loops: CDR1 SGHTA, CDR2 FQGNSA. The CDR3 consists of 14 residues. The V end lost 4 bases, the J end lost 3 bases, and 10 bases lay between the germline ends. CDR3 in amino acids: CASSSHDSYNEQFF. CDR3 DNA: TGTGCCAGCAGCTCCCATGACAGCTACAATGAGCAGTTCTTC.

The chain is built from TRBV29-1 and TRBJ2-3; TRBD1 is a possible D gene (6 bases). This CDR3 is 13 amino acids long. Germline V gene data show CDR1 as SQVTM and CDR2 as ANQGSEA. V shed 8 bases and J shed 2 bases, with 14 bases lying between them. This CDR3 reads CSTPTGITDTQYF. CDR3 DNA sequence: TGCAGCACCCCTACAGGGATCACAGATACGCAGTATTTT.

The count of this clone is one. J is TRBJ2-5 and V is TRBV4-3; D not resolved. From germline, CDR1 is LGHNA and CDR2 YSLEER. The germline V and J ends were trimmed by 2 bases and 1 base, with 5 bases remaining between them. The CDR3 totals 13 residues. CDR3 bases: TGCGCCAGCAGCCAAAAGTTCCAAGAGACCCAGTACTTC. Translating it yields CASSQKFQETQYF.

The CDR3 loop reads CAWSAQRSTLHF. The CDR3, as DNA: TGTGCCTGGAGTGCACAGAGATCAACCCTCCACTTT. The chain links TRBV30 to TRBJ1-6; D is unclear. The V gene lost 1 base and the J gene lost 14 bases, with 12 bases spanning the gap. The CDR3 contains 12 residues. From germline, CDR1 is GTSNPN and CDR2 SVGIG (reference sequence).

V gene TRBV5-1 combines with J gene TRBJ2-7; no clear D gene. This CDR3 region has 15 residues. CDR1 is SGHRS and CDR2 is YFSETQ in the germline V gene. Trimming removed 2 bases at V and 0 bases at J, with 12 bases between. In DNA, the CDR3 is TGCGCCAGCAGCTTCGGGTCCCTTAGCTCCTACGAGCAGTACTTC. Amino acids: CASSFGSLSSYEQYF. The full variable domain, with the rest looked up from reference TRBV5-1 and TRBJ2-7, is KAGVTQTPRYLIKTRGQQVTLSCSPISGHRSVSWYQQTPGQGLQFLFEYFSETQRNKGNFPGRFSGRQFSNSRSEMNVSTLELGDSALYLCASSFGSLSSYEQYFGPGTRLTVT.